This TCR beta chain is from a study of cytomegalovirus exposure and HLA in healthy donors. Primers: 60 Vbeta forward and 13 Jbeta reverse. Method: immunoSEQ multiplex PCR; TCRdb's copy keeps in-frame clones and lacks some. The sample consists of over 150,000 clones, 77% of them appearing once. Germline CDR1 reads MNHEY; CDR2 reads SMNVEV (reference sequence). Losses at the gene ends were 6 bases for V and 1 base for J; bases not matched to a gene: 2. The CDR3 loop spans 14 amino acids. The sample comprised PBMCs. The sequence was collected from a woman aged 60-75 years in good health and CMV-seropositive. The chain recombines TRBV27 with TRBJ2-7, with 11 bases matching TRBD2. The CDR3 DNA reads TGTGCCAGCAGAACTAGCGGGAGTTCCTACGAGCAGTACTTC. Translated: CASRTSGSSYEQYF.